The present T cell receptor beta chain was sequenced within a study of tumor and adjacent non-tumor tissue in lung cancer. Whole-study context: Stage I to III disease affected ten to eleven men and about 5 women aged about 31 to 85. Around 4 million productive TCRbeta reads were obtained per sample on average.

To note about this clonotype: Its antigen is currently unknown. No conserved phenylalanine or tryptophan ends this CDR3, so it is likely a read error.

This sample's RNA came from whole unsorted tissue. Distant lung tissue was collected more than 3 cm away from the tumor edge. Between August and November 2014, newly diagnosed, chemotherapy-naive lung cancer patients underwent thoracic surgery in China. Three rounds of nested PCR, following a modified ARM-PCR protocol, produced the TCRbeta library. TCRdb reprocessed the multiplex PCR reads via MiXCR and lists one record per CDR3 protein. The sample carries some 97,000 distinct CDR3 sequences, about 60% recorded once. Study-level results: Tumor tissue had significantly higher TCR diversity than normal lung.

Germline CDR1 is DFQATT and CDR2 is SNEGSKA (reference sequence). This CDR3 spans 14 amino acids. This sequence was found in a man aged 25-45 years with non-small cell lung cancer. Sample: distant non-tumor lung tissue. This chain links TRBV20-1 with TRBJ1-5, with 7 bases lining up with TRBD1. The CDR3 nucleotides are TGCACTTGGGGTGACAGGGATAGCAATCTGCCCCAGCATTCT. It codes for CTWGDRDSNLPQHS.